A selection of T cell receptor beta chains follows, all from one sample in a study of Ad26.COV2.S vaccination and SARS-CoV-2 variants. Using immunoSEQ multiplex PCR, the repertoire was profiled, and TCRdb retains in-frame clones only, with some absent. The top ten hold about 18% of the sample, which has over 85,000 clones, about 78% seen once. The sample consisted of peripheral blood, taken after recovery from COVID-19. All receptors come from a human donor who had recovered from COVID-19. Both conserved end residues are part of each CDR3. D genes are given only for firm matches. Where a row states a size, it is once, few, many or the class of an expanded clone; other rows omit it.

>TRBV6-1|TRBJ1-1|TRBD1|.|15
CASSESPGGDTEAFF
TGTGCCAGCAGTGAGAGTCCAGGGGGGGACACTGAAGCTTTTTTT
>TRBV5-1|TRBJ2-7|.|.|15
CASSFGTWGSAEQYF
TGCGCCAGCAGCTTTGGGACTTGGGGAAGCGCCGAGCAGTACTTC
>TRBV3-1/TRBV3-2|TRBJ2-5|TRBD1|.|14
CASSQVDRGETQYF
TGTGCCAGCAGCCAAGTAGACAGGGGTGAGACCCAGTACTTC
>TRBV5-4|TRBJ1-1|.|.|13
CASSLAGITEAFF
TGTGCCAGCAGCTTAGCGGGAATTACGGAAGCTTTCTTT
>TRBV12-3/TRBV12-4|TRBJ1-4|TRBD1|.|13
CASTGQGYEKLFF
TGTGCCAGCACCGGACAGGGATATGAAAAACTGTTTTTT
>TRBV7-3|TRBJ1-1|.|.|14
CASSLNGENTEAFF
TGTGCCAGCAGCTTAAATGGGGAGAACACTGAAGCTTTCTTT
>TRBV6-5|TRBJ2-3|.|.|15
CASRGPGHLVDTQYF
TGTGCCAGCAGGGGACCGGGACACCTAGTAGATACGCAGTATTTT
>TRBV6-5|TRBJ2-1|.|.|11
CASRGFNEQFF
TGTGCCAGCAGAGGGTTCAATGAGCAGTTCTTC
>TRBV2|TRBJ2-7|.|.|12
CASSGQSYEQYF
TGTGCCAGCAGTGGACAGTCGTACGAGCAGTACTTC
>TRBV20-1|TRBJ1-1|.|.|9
CSAPEGAFF
TGCAGTGCCCCCGAGGGGGCTTTCTTT
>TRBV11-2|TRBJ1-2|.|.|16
CASSQSTGSTPKYYTF
TGTGCCAGCAGCCAAAGTACGGGCTCGACACCCAAATACTACACCTTC
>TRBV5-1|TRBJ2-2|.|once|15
CASSPRTNPAGELFF
TGCGCCAGCAGCCCAAGGACCAATCCAGCCGGGGAGCTGTTTTTT
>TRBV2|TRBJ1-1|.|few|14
CASSNRARNTEAFF
TGTGCCAGCAGTAACCGGGCCCGGAACACTGAAGCTTTCTTT
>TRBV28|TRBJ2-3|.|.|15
CASKRGPNRADTQYF
TGTGCCAGCAAAAGGGGACCTAATAGGGCAGATACGCAGTATTTT
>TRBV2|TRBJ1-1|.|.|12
CASRGQQGRSFF
TGTGCCAGCAGGGGGCAGCAGGGTCGCTCTTTCTTT
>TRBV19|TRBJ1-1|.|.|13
CASRIQTNTEAFF
TGTGCCAGTAGGATTCAGACGAACACTGAAGCTTTCTTT
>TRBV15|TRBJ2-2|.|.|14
CATSSERNGGELFF
TGTGCCACCAGCAGTGAACGGAATGGTGGGGAGCTGTTTTTT
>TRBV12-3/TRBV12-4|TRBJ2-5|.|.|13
CASRRGAGETQYF
TGTGCCAGCCGCCGGGGGGCAGGGGAGACCCAGTACTTC
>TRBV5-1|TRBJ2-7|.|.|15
CASSLDGDFVDEQYF
TGCGCCAGCAGCTTGGACGGAGATTTTGTAGACGAGCAGTACTTC
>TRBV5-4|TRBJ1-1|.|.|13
CASRPAGVTEAFF
TGTGCCAGCAGACCAGCAGGGGTCACTGAAGCTTTCTTT
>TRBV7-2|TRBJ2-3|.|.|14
CASSPGGGADTQYF
TGTGCCAGCAGTCCCGGGGGCGGTGCAGATACGCAGTATTTT
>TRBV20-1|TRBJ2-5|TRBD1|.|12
CSASGQEETQYF
TGCAGTGCTAGTGGACAGGAAGAGACCCAGTACTTC
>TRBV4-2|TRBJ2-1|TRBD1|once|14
CASSAGDSLNEQFF
TGTGCCAGCAGCGCTGGGGACAGCCTCAATGAGCAGTTCTTC
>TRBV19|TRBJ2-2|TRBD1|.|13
CAGSQGAGGELFF
TGTGCCGGGTCACAGGGGGCAGGCGGGGAGCTGTTTTTT
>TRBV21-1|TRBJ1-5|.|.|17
CASSKGDTSWSNQPQHF
TGTGCCAGCAGCAAAGGGGACACCAGCTGGAGCAATCAGCCCCAGCATTTT
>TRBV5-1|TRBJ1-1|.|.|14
CASSLRRENTEAFF
TGCGCCAGCAGCTTGCGGAGGGAGAACACTGAAGCTTTCTTT
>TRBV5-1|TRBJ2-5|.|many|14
CASRPPGLQETQYF
TGCGCCAGCAGACCACCGGGACTGCAAGAGACCCAGTACTTC
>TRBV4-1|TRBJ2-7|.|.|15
CASSQAWLRSYEQYF
TGCGCCAGCAGCCAAGCTTGGCTAAGATCCTACGAGCAGTACTTC
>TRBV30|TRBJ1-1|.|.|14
CAWSGTVRHTEAFF
TGTGCCTGGAGTGGAACAGTGAGGCACACTGAAGCTTTCTTT
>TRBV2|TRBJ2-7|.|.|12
CASRLDSYEQYF
TGTGCCAGCAGACTGGACAGCTACGAGCAGTACTTC
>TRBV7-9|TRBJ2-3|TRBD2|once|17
CASSPGTSGVSTDTQYF
TGTGCCAGCAGCCCCGGGACTAGCGGGGTAAGCACAGATACGCAGTATTTT
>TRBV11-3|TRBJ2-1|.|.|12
CASSPGTNEQFF
TGTGCCAGCAGCCCCGGGACCAATGAGCAGTTCTTC
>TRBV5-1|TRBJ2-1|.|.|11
CASSSFNEQFF
TGCGCCAGCAGCTCGTTCAATGAGCAGTTCTTC
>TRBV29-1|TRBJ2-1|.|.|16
CSVESRSGLGYNEQFF
TGCAGCGTTGAAAGTCGGAGCGGGCTAGGATACAATGAGCAGTTCTTC
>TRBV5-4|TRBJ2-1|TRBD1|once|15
CASRTGQGGYNEQFF
TGTGCCAGCCGCACCGGACAGGGCGGCTACAATGAGCAGTTCTTC